This is a list of T cell receptor beta chains from one sample in a study of T cell responses to AZD1222 COVID-19 vaccine. Data came from immunoSEQ multiplex PCR; TCRdb stores just in-frame clones and leaves some out. This table holds approximately 150,000 clones, around 90% found once. This sample comprised peripheral blood, obtained on day 0 of AZD1222 vaccination. The receptors originated from an adult in good health. CDR3s include the opening cysteine and the closing phenylalanine or tryptophan. A D gene is named only where the DNA matches it firmly. The size field is filled for only some rows; it gives once, few, many or a size class.

>-|TRBD2|TRBJ2-2|TRBV4-1|20
TGCGCCAGCAGCCAAGCCCTCCTCGTGAGCGGGAGGGCGAACACCGGGGAGCTGTTTTTT
CASSQALLVSGRANTGELFF
>-|-|TRBJ2-3|TRBV4-3|14
TGCGCCAGCAGCCAAGATTGGGGCACAGATACGCAGTATTTT
CASSQDWGTDTQYF
>-|TRBD2|TRBJ2-5|TRBV2|15
TGTGCCAGCAGGGGACAAGCGGGAGTCCGAGAGACCCAGTACTTC
CASRGQAGVRETQYF
>-|-|TRBJ2-5|TRBV5-4|13
TGTGCCAGCAGCGCCCTCCCCCAAGAGACCCAGTACTTC
CASSALPQETQYF
>few|TRBD1|TRBJ1-2|TRBV3-1/TRBV3-2|18
TGTGCCAGCAGCCAAGATCTCGACCGGGACAGGGGTTTTTATGGCTACACCTTC
CASSQDLDRDRGFYGYTF
>-|-|TRBJ1-1|TRBV6-5|12
TGTGCCAGCAGTTACGCAGAGCGTGGAGCTTTCTTT
CASSYAERGAFF
>-|-|TRBJ2-1|TRBV2|15
TGTGCCAGCAGTGAGTCGGCTGTACTAGCTTACGAGCAGTTCTTC
CASSESAVLAYEQFF
>-|-|TRBJ2-1|TRBV11-3|19
TGTGCCAGCAGCCAATCCTACGGGACACAAGGACATTCCTACAATGAGCAGTTCTTC
CASSQSYGTQGHSYNEQFF
>-|-|TRBJ1-2|TRBV27|16
TGTGCCAGCAGACCCCCAGGGCAGCCGGCTAACTATGGCTACACCTTC
CASRPPGQPANYGYTF
>-|-|TRBJ1-4|TRBV6-5|16
TGTGCCAGCAGTTACGGGATCAACGTCGGTAATGAAAAACTGTTTTTT
CASSYGINVGNEKLFF
>-|-|TRBJ2-1|TRBV6-6|15
TGTGCCAGCAGTTTTCTGTTAGAGTTTAACGATGAGCAGTTCTTC
CASSFLLEFNDEQFF
>-|-|TRBJ1-5|TRBV2|13
TGTGCCAGCAGTGGTGGCAACAATCAGCCCCAGCATTTT
CASSGGNNQPQHF
>-|-|TRBJ2-3|TRBV11-3|15
TGTGCCAGCAGATATCGGGACTCCCCCCCAGATACGCAGTATTTT
CASRYRDSPPDTQYF
>-|TRBD2|TRBJ2-3|TRBV10-3|14
TGTGCCACCTCCGGACTAGCGATCACAGATACGCAGTATTTT
CATSGLAITDTQYF
>once|-|TRBJ2-1|TRBV3-1/TRBV3-2|12
TGTGCCAGCAGCCAAGTGAAAGGGGGGCAGTTCTTC
CASSQVKGGQFF
>-|-|TRBJ1-1|TRBV27|13
TGTGCCAGCAGTTTTCAACGAAACACTGAAGCTTTCTTT
CASSFQRNTEAFF
>-|-|TRBJ2-7|TRBV13|15
TGTGCCAGCAGCTCCTGGGATGCGAGCTCCTACGAGCAGTACTTC
CASSSWDASSYEQYF
>-|-|TRBJ2-7|TRBV19|14
TGTGCCAGTAGTATAGGCGGGGAGACCTACGAGCAGTACTTC
CASSIGGETYEQYF
>-|TRBD1|TRBJ1-5|TRBV30|13
TGTGCCTGGAGTGTGGACAGGGAACAGCCCCAGCATTTT
CAWSVDREQPQHF
>-|TRBD1|TRBJ1-6|TRBV27|15
TGTGCCAGCAGTGCATGGACAGGGGCGAACTCACCCCTCCACTTT
CASSAWTGANSPLHF
>-|-|TRBJ2-1|TRBV5-1|15
TGCGCCAGCAGCTCACTTCCGGGACGACAGAATGAGCAGTTCTTC
CASSSLPGRQNEQFF
>-|-|TRBJ1-5|TRBV28|13
TGTGCCAGTCGACAGGCCCCTCGACAGCCCCAGCATTTT
CASRQAPRQPQHF
>-|-|TRBJ2-7|TRBV28|15
TGTGCCAGCAGCCGAAGGGGGTCCGGACAGTACGAGCAGTACTTC
CASSRRGSGQYEQYF
>-|TRBD2|TRBJ2-7|TRBV12-5|14
TGTGCTAGTGGAGCGAGCGGGAGTGGGTACGAGCAGTACTTC
CASGASGSGYEQYF
>-|TRBD1|TRBJ2-7|TRBV5-1|13
TGCGCCAGCAGCTGGACAGGGACCTACGAGCAGTACTTC
CASSWTGTYEQYF
>-|-|TRBJ2-7|TRBV28|13
TGTGCCAGCACCCCGGCGGGGGCGGCGGAGCAGTACTTC
CASTPAGAAEQYF
>-|-|TRBJ2-5|TRBV12-3/TRBV12-4|13
TGTGCCAGCAGTTTGTGGGGATCGGAGACCCAGTACTTC
CASSLWGSETQYF
>-|-|TRBJ1-2|TRBV27|14
TGTGCCAGCAGTTTATCGGGGGGGATCGGTGGCTACACCTTC
CASSLSGGIGGYTF
>-|TRBD2|TRBJ2-7|TRBV24-1|15
TGTGCCACCAGTGATTGGGGTAGCGGGAGTTCCGAGCAGTACTTC
CATSDWGSGSSEQYF
>once|-|TRBJ2-6|TRBV9|13
TGTGCCAGCAGCAGCTCTGGGGCCAACGTCCTGACTTTC
CASSSSGANVLTF
>-|TRBD2|TRBJ2-7|TRBV5-5|14
TGTGCCAGCAGCTTGTCCGGGGGGACCTACGAGCAGTACTTC
CASSLSGGTYEQYF
>-|TRBD2|TRBJ2-3|TRBV2|16
TGTGCCAGCAGTGACCTTAGCGGGGGAAGCACAGATACGCAGTATTTT
CASSDLSGGSTDTQYF
>-|TRBD1|TRBJ1-4|TRBV6-5|14
TGTGCCAGCAGCCCGGGACAGGGAAATGAAAAACTGTTTTTT
CASSPGQGNEKLFF
>-|TRBD2|TRBJ2-3|TRBV6-4|13
TGTGCCAGCAGTGCTAGCGGGAGCGATACGCAGTATTTT
CASSASGSDTQYF
>-|-|TRBJ1-2|TRBV19|14
TGTGCCAGTAGTACGGGACCTTTGCCCGGTGGCTACACCTTC
CASSTGPLPGGYTF
>-|-|TRBJ1-5|TRBV3-1/TRBV3-2|15
TGTGCCAGCAGCCAAGGGGGGGGAACGGCGCGGCCCCAGCATTTT
CASSQGGGTARPQHF
>-|-|TRBJ1-6|TRBV19|12
TGTGCCACTGGGGACACTAATTCACCCCTCCACTTT
CATGDTNSPLHF
>-|-|TRBJ1-3|TRBV11-2|18
TGTGCCAGCAGCTTAAGGTTCCGACCCTTGGGATCTGGAAACACCATATATTTT
CASSLRFRPLGSGNTIYF
>-|TRBD1|TRBJ2-7|TRBV28|13
TGTGCCAGCTGGGCGGACAGGGTTTACGAGCAGTACTTC
CASWADRVYEQYF
>-|TRBD2|TRBJ2-7|TRBV7-2|16
TGTGCCAGCAGCCGCCATAGCGGGAGAGTATCCTACGAGCAGTACTTC
CASSRHSGRVSYEQYF
>-|-|TRBJ2-1|TRBV28|12
TGTGCCAGCAGTTTGGCAGGCCCCTTGCAGTTCTTC
CASSLAGPLQFF
>-|-|TRBJ1-2|TRBV6-2/TRBV6-3|17
TGTGCCAGCAGTTCACCCAGGGCCCCAACCCGGGGCTATGGCTACACCTTC
CASSSPRAPTRGYGYTF
>-|TRBD1|TRBJ1-1|TRBV7-9|15
TGTGCCAGCAGCTTAGGAGGGGGCAGGAACACTGAAGCTTTCTTT
CASSLGGGRNTEAFF
>-|TRBD2|TRBJ2-7|TRBV6-6|15
TGTGCCAGCAGTAGGACTAGCGGGAACACAAAAGAGCAGTACTTC
CASSRTSGNTKEQYF
>-|-|TRBJ2-1|TRBV5-4|18
TGTGCCAGCAGCTCACCCCCAGGCGGCGCGGGACCCTACAATGAGCAGTTCTTC
CASSSPPGGAGPYNEQFF
>-|TRBD2|TRBJ2-1|TRBV3-1/TRBV3-2|19
TGTGCCAGCAGCCTGGGGGGACTAGCGGGAGTCCGGGCCTACAATGAGCAGTTCTTC
CASSLGGLAGVRAYNEQFF
>-|-|TRBJ2-2|TRBV2|16
TGTGCCAGCAGTGAAGCTAGCGGAATGAACACCGGGGAGCTGTTTTTT
CASSEASGMNTGELFF
>few|-|TRBJ2-1|TRBV4-2|15
TGTGCCAGCAGCCAAGTACTCAGGGGCTACAATGAGCAGTTCTTC
CASSQVLRGYNEQFF
>-|-|TRBJ2-5|TRBV7-2|15
TGTGCCAGCAGCTTAGAGATCGGGGGAGGGGGGACCCAGTACTTC
CASSLEIGGGGTQYF
>-|-|TRBJ2-7|TRBV6-5|12
TGTGCCAGCAGTTACTTCGGCGAACCACCGTACTTC
CASSYFGEPPYF
>-|TRBD1|TRBJ2-7|TRBV7-2|15
TGTGCCAGCAGCTTAGCCGGGACAGCCTCCTACGAGCAGTACTTC
CASSLAGTASYEQYF
>-|TRBD2|TRBJ2-1|TRBV2|17
TGTGCCAGCCGTCCCGGGACTAGCGGGAGGGCTTGGAATGAGCAGTTCTTC
CASRPGTSGRAWNEQFF
>once|-|TRBJ1-1|TRBV10-1|13
TGCGCCAGCACCCCAGATGGGTCCACTGAAGCTTTCTTT
CASTPDGSTEAFF
>-|TRBD1|TRBJ1-5|TRBV3-1/TRBV3-2|14
TGTGCCAGCAGCCACGGGACAGGGTATCAGCCCCAGCATTTT
CASSHGTGYQPQHF
>-|-|TRBJ2-1|TRBV5-4|16
TGTGCCAGCAGCGGCCGGGACACTGTCCCTTTGAATGAGCAGTTCTTC
CASSGRDTVPLNEQFF